The rows below give T cell receptor beta chains drawn from one sample of a study of technical replicates of blood from several donors. Clones were read by immunoSEQ multiplex PCR, and TCRdb kept only the in-frame ones, dropping some. The sample records around 78,000 clones, about 93% being singletons. The sequenced sample consisted of T cells isolated from PBMCs. The receptors stem from a human donor in good health. Both conserved end residues are part of each CDR3. D genes are given only for firm matches. Clone size is shown for a subset of rows, as once, few, many or a class of expanded clone.

size: -
length: 14
V: TRBV6-6
J: TRBJ1-5
D: -
DNA: TGTGCCAGCAGCCTACCCGGTGGAGATCAGCCCCAGCATTTT
CDR3: CASSLPGGDQPQHF

size: -
length: 13
V: TRBV28
J: TRBJ2-7
D: -
DNA: TGTGCCAGCACCCTCCAAGCGGTAAGCGAGCAGTACTTC
CDR3: CASTLQAVSEQYF

size: -
length: 13
V: TRBV29-1
J: TRBJ1-4
D: -
DNA: TGCAGCGTTGAATTGGACCTGAGAGGGGGACTGTTTTTT
CDR3: CSVELDLRGGLFF

size: -
length: 15
V: TRBV11-3
J: TRBJ1-1
D: -
DNA: TGTGCCAGCAGCTTAGTTCGGGGGGTGAACACTGAAGCTTTCTTT
CDR3: CASSLVRGVNTEAFF

size: -
length: 16
V: TRBV5-1
J: TRBJ2-7
D: TRBD2
DNA: TGCGCCAGCAGAAATACTAGCGCCAGAAATTATTACGAGCAGTACTTC
CDR3: CASRNTSARNYYEQYF

size: -
length: 13
V: TRBV10-3
J: TRBJ2-5
D: -
DNA: TGTGCCATCAGGGACCAGGGGCGGGAGACCCAGTACTTC
CDR3: CAIRDQGRETQYF

size: -
length: 15
V: TRBV28
J: TRBJ1-2
D: -
DNA: TGTGCCAGCAGTTTGAATGCATTTGGGAGTTATGGCTACACCTTC
CDR3: CASSLNAFGSYGYTF

size: -
length: 13
V: TRBV6-5
J: TRBJ2-2
D: -
DNA: TGTGCCTGTACTGGGGGGTACACCGGGGAGCTGTTTTTT
CDR3: CACTGGYTGELFF

size: -
length: 14
V: TRBV27
J: TRBJ2-1
D: TRBD1
DNA: TGTGCCAGCAGCTCCGGGACAGGTTACAATGAGCAGTTCTTC
CDR3: CASSSGTGYNEQFF

size: once
length: 14
V: TRBV19
J: TRBJ1-2
D: -
DNA: TGTGCCAGTAGTATAGATCTGGGGCACTATGGCTACACCTTC
CDR3: CASSIDLGHYGYTF

size: -
length: 13
V: TRBV10-3
J: TRBJ1-1
D: -
DNA: TGTGCCATCAGTTTCGACAGAGAAACTGAAGCTTTCTTT
CDR3: CAISFDRETEAFF

size: -
length: 14
V: TRBV27
J: TRBJ2-1
D: TRBD1
DNA: TGTGCCAGCAGTGGGGACAGGCTCTACAATGAGCAGTTCTTC
CDR3: CASSGDRLYNEQFF

size: -
length: 15
V: TRBV5-1
J: TRBJ2-7
D: TRBD2
DNA: TGCGCCAGCAGCTTAAGCGGGAGGGCCAACGACGAGCAGTACTTC
CDR3: CASSLSGRANDEQYF

size: -
length: 15
V: TRBV4-2
J: TRBJ2-7
D: -
DNA: TGTGCCAGCAGCCCTTCAAAGGGGGAAGGCTACGAGCAGTACTTC
CDR3: CASSPSKGEGYEQYF

size: -
length: 15
V: TRBV27
J: TRBJ2-1
D: -
DNA: TGTGCCAGCAAGCCTCCCCCAGGGTACTACAATGAGCAGTTCTTC
CDR3: CASKPPPGYYNEQFF

size: once
length: 13
V: TRBV6-5
J: TRBJ2-7
D: -
DNA: TGTGCCAGCAGTCTCACCATAGCCTACGAGCAGTACTTC
CDR3: CASSLTIAYEQYF

size: -
length: 16
V: TRBV7-2
J: TRBJ1-1
D: -
DNA: TGTGCCAGCAGCCCCGGGGTGGTTGAATCCACCACTGAAGCTTTCTTT
CDR3: CASSPGVVESTTEAFF

size: -
length: 15
V: TRBV5-1
J: TRBJ2-7
D: TRBD1
DNA: TGCGCCAGCAGCTTGGGGGGACAGACCCCTTACGAGCAGTACTTC
CDR3: CASSLGGQTPYEQYF

size: -
length: 15
V: TRBV15
J: TRBJ2-3
D: TRBD2
DNA: TGTGCCACCAGCAGAGATGGGGGGGGCACAGATACGCAGTATTTT
CDR3: CATSRDGGGTDTQYF

size: -
length: 14
V: TRBV6-1
J: TRBJ2-7
D: TRBD1
DNA: TGTGCCAGCAGTGGACCGGACAGGATCTACGAGCAGTACTTC
CDR3: CASSGPDRIYEQYF

size: -
length: 14
V: TRBV6-5
J: TRBJ1-2
D: -
DNA: TGTGCCAGCAGTTACAGGGGGACGGCCTATGGCTACACCTTC
CDR3: CASSYRGTAYGYTF

size: -
length: 16
V: TRBV5-1
J: TRBJ2-7
D: -
DNA: TGCGCCAGCACCCTGGACGGGGGGCGCGGTTCCTACGAGCAGTACTTC
CDR3: CASTLDGGRGSYEQYF

size: -
length: 15
V: TRBV5-1
J: TRBJ2-7
D: -
DNA: TGCGCCAGCAGCTTTAACGCAGGGTCGGCCTACGAGCAGTACTTC
CDR3: CASSFNAGSAYEQYF

size: -
length: 13
V: TRBV6-5
J: TRBJ1-1
D: -
DNA: TGTGCCAGCAGTTACACAGACAGAACTGAAGCTTTCTTT
CDR3: CASSYTDRTEAFF

size: -
length: 14
V: TRBV13
J: TRBJ2-3
D: -
DNA: TGTGCCAGCAGCATGGGACTTGTGACAGATACGCAGTATTTT
CDR3: CASSMGLVTDTQYF

size: once
length: 14
V: TRBV5-1
J: TRBJ2-1
D: -
DNA: TGCGCCAGCAGCTTCGGGGGAACCTACAATGAGCAGTTCTTC
CDR3: CASSFGGTYNEQFF

size: once
length: 10
V: TRBV20-1
J: TRBJ1-6
D: TRBD1
DNA: TGCAGTGCGTGGGACAGTCCCCTCCACTTT
CDR3: CSAWDSPLHF

size: -
length: 16
V: TRBV30
J: TRBJ1-2
D: TRBD1
DNA: TGTGCCTGTCTTCCGGGACAGGGGTTGGCTAACTATGGCTACACCTTC
CDR3: CACLPGQGLANYGYTF

size: -
length: 17
V: TRBV23-1
J: TRBJ1-5
D: -
DNA: TGCGCCAGCAGTCAAGGCCCCAGGGCGGTGGGCAATCAGCCCCAGCATTTT
CDR3: CASSQGPRAVGNQPQHF

size: -
length: 13
V: TRBV7-6
J: TRBJ1-2
D: -
DNA: TGTGCCAGCAGCTTGTCTGAGTTTTCTGGCTACACCTTC
CDR3: CASSLSEFSGYTF

size: -
length: 17
V: TRBV5-6
J: TRBJ2-6
D: -
DNA: TGTGCCAGCATCATACAGGGCGATGAGTCCGGGGCCAACGTCCTGACTTTC
CDR3: CASIIQGDESGANVLTF

size: -
length: 14
V: TRBV11-3
J: TRBJ2-1
D: -
DNA: TGTGCCAGCAGCTTAGTGGAGCCCGCCGGAGAGCAGTTCTTC
CDR3: CASSLVEPAGEQFF

size: -
length: 11
V: TRBV29-1
J: TRBJ1-1
D: -
DNA: TGCAGCACAAAAGAGGAGGGGGAAGCTTTCTTT
CDR3: CSTKEEGEAFF

size: -
length: 15
V: TRBV6-6
J: TRBJ2-1
D: TRBD2
DNA: TGTGCCAGCAGTTATACTAGCGGGAGATACAATGAGCAGTTCTTC
CDR3: CASSYTSGRYNEQFF

size: -
length: 12
V: TRBV19
J: TRBJ2-1
D: -
DNA: TGTGCCAGTAGTATTCCTAACAATGAGCAGTTCTTC
CDR3: CASSIPNNEQFF

size: -
length: 16
V: TRBV7-9
J: TRBJ2-2
D: -
DNA: TGTGCCAGCAGCCGTAGGGGGGGATTGAACACCGGGGAGCTGTTTTTT
CDR3: CASSRRGGLNTGELFF

size: -
length: 17
V: TRBV19
J: TRBJ1-1
D: -
DNA: TGTGCCAGTACCCCAGCAGGGGCCCACTTTATGAACACTGAAGCTTTCTTT
CDR3: CASTPAGAHFMNTEAFF

size: -
length: 14
V: TRBV19
J: TRBJ1-2
D: -
DNA: TGTGCCAGTAGTATAGATAGAGGGAGTCGCGGCTACACCTTC
CDR3: CASSIDRGSRGYTF

size: -
length: 14
V: TRBV9
J: TRBJ1-5
D: TRBD1
DNA: TGTGCCAGCAGCGTCGGAACAGGGGATCAGCCCCAGCATTTT
CDR3: CASSVGTGDQPQHF

size: -
length: 15
V: TRBV19
J: TRBJ2-1
D: TRBD2
DNA: TGTGCCAGTAGTCTAGGGACTAGCGGGAGTATTGAGCAGTTCTTC
CDR3: CASSLGTSGSIEQFF

size: once
length: 13
V: TRBV7-9
J: TRBJ2-1
D: -
DNA: TGTGCCAGCATTCGCCGAGCGAACAATGAGCAGTTCTTC
CDR3: CASIRRANNEQFF

size: -
length: 12
V: TRBV28
J: TRBJ2-7
D: -
DNA: TGTGCCAGCAGTCCGACTTCCTACGAGCAGTACTTC
CDR3: CASSPTSYEQYF

size: -
length: 14
V: TRBV2
J: TRBJ2-1
D: TRBD2
DNA: TGTGCCAGCAGTGGGGCGGGGGGGTACAATGAGCAGTTCTTC
CDR3: CASSGAGGYNEQFF

size: -
length: 15
V: TRBV30
J: TRBJ1-1
D: TRBD1
DNA: TGTGCCTGGAGCGCAGGGGGCTACATGAACACTGAAGCTTTCTTT
CDR3: CAWSAGGYMNTEAFF

size: -
length: 16
V: TRBV7-9
J: TRBJ2-3
D: -
DNA: TGTGCCAGCAGCTTGACAACTAGTGCTAGAACAGATACGCAGTATTTT
CDR3: CASSLTTSARTDTQYF

size: once
length: 15
V: TRBV6-5
J: TRBJ2-7
D: -
DNA: TGTGCCAGCAGTCCGTCATCTGCGGGGGCTTACGAGCAGTACTTC
CDR3: CASSPSSAGAYEQYF

size: -
length: 14
V: TRBV10-3
J: TRBJ2-5
D: -
DNA: TGTGCCATCAGTGAGAACGGGAGTGGGGAGACCCAGTACTTC
CDR3: CAISENGSGETQYF

size: few
length: 16
V: TRBV27
J: TRBJ1-5
D: TRBD1
DNA: TGTGCCAGCAGTCCATCAGGGGGCTTGCGCAATCAGCCCCAGCATTTT
CDR3: CASSPSGGLRNQPQHF

size: -
length: 13
V: TRBV15
J: TRBJ2-7
D: -
DNA: TGTGCCACCAGCCTTAGGAAGGGGTACGAGCAGTACTTC
CDR3: CATSLRKGYEQYF

size: -
length: 15
V: TRBV19
J: TRBJ2-5
D: TRBD2
DNA: TGTGCCAGTCGACTAGCGGGAGGGCCCGAACAGACCCAGTACTTC
CDR3: CASRLAGGPEQTQYF

size: few
length: 13
V: TRBV27
J: TRBJ1-1
D: -
DNA: TGTGCCAGCAGTTTACAGGGAAACACTGAAGCTTTCTTT
CDR3: CASSLQGNTEAFF

size: -
length: 14
V: TRBV5-4
J: TRBJ2-5
D: -
DNA: TGTGCCAGCAGCTCCAGGGCCGGCCAAGAGACCCAGTACTTC
CDR3: CASSSRAGQETQYF

size: -
length: 13
V: TRBV29-1
J: TRBJ2-5
D: -
DNA: TGCAGCGTTGGGGGGCGGATGGTCGAGACCCAGTACTTC
CDR3: CSVGGRMVETQYF